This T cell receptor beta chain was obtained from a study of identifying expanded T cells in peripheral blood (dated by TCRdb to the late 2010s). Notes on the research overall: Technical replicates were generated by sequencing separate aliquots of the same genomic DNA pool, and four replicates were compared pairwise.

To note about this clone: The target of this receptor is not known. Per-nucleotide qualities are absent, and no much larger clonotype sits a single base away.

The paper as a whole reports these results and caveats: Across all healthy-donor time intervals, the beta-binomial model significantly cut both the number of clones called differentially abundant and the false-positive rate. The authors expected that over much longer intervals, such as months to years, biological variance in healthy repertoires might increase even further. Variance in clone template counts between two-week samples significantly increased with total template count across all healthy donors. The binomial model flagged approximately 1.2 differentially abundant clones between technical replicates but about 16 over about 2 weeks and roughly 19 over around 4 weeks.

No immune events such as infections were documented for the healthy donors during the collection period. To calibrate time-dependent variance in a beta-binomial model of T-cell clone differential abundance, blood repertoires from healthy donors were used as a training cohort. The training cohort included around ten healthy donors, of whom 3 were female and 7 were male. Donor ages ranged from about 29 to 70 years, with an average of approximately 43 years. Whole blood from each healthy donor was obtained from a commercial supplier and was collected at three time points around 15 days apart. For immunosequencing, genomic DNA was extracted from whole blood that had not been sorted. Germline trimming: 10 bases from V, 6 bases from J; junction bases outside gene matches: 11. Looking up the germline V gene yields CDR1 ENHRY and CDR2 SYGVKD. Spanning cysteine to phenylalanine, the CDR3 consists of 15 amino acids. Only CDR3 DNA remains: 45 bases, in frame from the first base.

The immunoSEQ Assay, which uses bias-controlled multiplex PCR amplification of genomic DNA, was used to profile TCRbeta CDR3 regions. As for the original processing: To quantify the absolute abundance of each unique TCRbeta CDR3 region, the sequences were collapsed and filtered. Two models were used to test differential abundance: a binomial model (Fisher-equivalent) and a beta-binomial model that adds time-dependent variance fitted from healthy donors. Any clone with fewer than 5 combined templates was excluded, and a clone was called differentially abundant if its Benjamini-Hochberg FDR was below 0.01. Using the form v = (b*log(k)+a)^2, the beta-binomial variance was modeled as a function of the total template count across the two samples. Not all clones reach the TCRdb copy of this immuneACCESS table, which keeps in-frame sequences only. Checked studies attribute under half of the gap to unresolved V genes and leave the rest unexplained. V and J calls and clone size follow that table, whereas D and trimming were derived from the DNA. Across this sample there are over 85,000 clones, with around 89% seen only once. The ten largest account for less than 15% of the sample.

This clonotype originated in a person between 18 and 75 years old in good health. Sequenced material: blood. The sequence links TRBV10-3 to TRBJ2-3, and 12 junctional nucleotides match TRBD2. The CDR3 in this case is CATVRTSGVRDTQYF. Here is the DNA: TGTGCCACCGTTCGGACTAGCGGGGTGCGGGATACGCAGTATTTT.